This is a list of T cell receptor beta chains from one sample in a study of shared clonotypes between healthy human individuals. Measured with immunoSEQ multiplex PCR; TCRdb has only the in-frame clones, and not every one. The sample carries over a million clones, about 75% recorded once. Material for sequencing was memory CD4+ T cells sorted from blood. The receptors come from a man younger than 30 in good health. Each CDR3 is given with its conserved first and last residue. Each record gives: V gene, D gene, J gene, clone size, CDR3 protein, CDR3 DNA. D genes are given only for firm matches. Expanded clones are given a class, and other clones once, few, many or no size at all.

v_gene: TRBV6-5; d_gene: -; j_gene: TRBJ1-1; abundance: -; CDR3aa: CASSFTGSTEAFF; CDR3nt: TGTGCCAGCAGTTTCACAGGGTCCACTGAAGCTTTCTTT
v_gene: TRBV14; d_gene: TRBD1; j_gene: TRBJ2-7; abundance: -; CDR3aa: CASRKQGAATYEQYF; CDR3nt: TGTGCCAGCAGAAAACAGGGGGCGGCCACCTACGAGCAGTACTTC
v_gene: TRBV7-9; d_gene: -; j_gene: TRBJ1-4; abundance: once; CDR3aa: CASSPEPRGELFF; CDR3nt: TGTGCCAGCAGCCCAGAGCCAAGGGGGGAACTGTTTTTT
v_gene: TRBV11-2; d_gene: -; j_gene: TRBJ1-2; abundance: -; CDR3aa: CASSWTGSGYGYTF; CDR3nt: TGTGCCAGCAGCTGGACTGGGAGCGGCTATGGCTACACCTTC
v_gene: TRBV28; d_gene: -; j_gene: TRBJ2-5; abundance: -; CDR3aa: CASSARWETQYF; CDR3nt: TGTGCCAGCAGTGCCAGGTGGGAGACCCAGTACTTC
v_gene: TRBV7-7; d_gene: TRBD1; j_gene: TRBJ2-5; abundance: -; CDR3aa: CASSLTGGSETQYF; CDR3nt: TGTGCTAGCAGTTTGACAGGGGGCTCAGAGACCCAGTACTTC
v_gene: TRBV9; d_gene: -; j_gene: TRBJ2-7; abundance: -; CDR3aa: CASGDYEQYF; CDR3nt: TGTGCCAGCGGCGACTACGAGCAGTACTTC
v_gene: TRBV29-1; d_gene: TRBD1; j_gene: TRBJ1-1; abundance: -; CDR3aa: CSVVGQGNTEAFF; CDR3nt: TGCAGCGTTGTAGGACAGGGGAACACTGAAGCTTTCTTT
v_gene: TRBV4-1; d_gene: TRBD2; j_gene: TRBJ2-4; abundance: many; CDR3aa: CASSQIGLAGGRYF; CDR3nt: TGCGCCAGCAGCCAAATCGGACTAGCGGGAGGGCGGTACTTC
v_gene: TRBV13; d_gene: -; j_gene: TRBJ1-2; abundance: many; CDR3aa: CASSADIRSSGYTF; CDR3nt: TGTGCCAGCAGCGCGGACATCCGGTCGTCGGGCTACACCTTC
v_gene: TRBV30; d_gene: -; j_gene: TRBJ2-3; abundance: -; CDR3aa: CAWWTTRGNTDTQYF; CDR3nt: TGTGCCTGGTGGACAACTAGGGGGAACACAGATACGCAGTATTTT
v_gene: TRBV18; d_gene: TRBD2; j_gene: TRBJ2-7; abundance: -; CDR3aa: CASSFGTSSTYEQYF; CDR3nt: TGTGCCAGCTCATTTGGGACTAGCTCAACCTACGAGCAGTACTTC
v_gene: TRBV2; d_gene: TRBD1; j_gene: TRBJ2-7; abundance: -; CDR3aa: CASSVSEVVRQGARSYEQYF; CDR3nt: TGTGCCAGCAGTGTTAGTGAGGTCGTCCGACAGGGGGCAAGGTCCTACGAGCAGTACTTC
v_gene: TRBV6-5; d_gene: -; j_gene: TRBJ2-7; abundance: -; CDR3aa: CASSQGSPGQYF; CDR3nt: TGTGCCAGCAGTCAAGGTAGCCCGGGGCAGTACTTC
v_gene: TRBV4-1; d_gene: TRBD2; j_gene: TRBJ2-2; abundance: -; CDR3aa: CASSQDQRGVGALFF; CDR3nt: TGCGCCAGCAGCCAAGATCAACGGGGGGTAGGGGCGCTGTTTTTT
v_gene: TRBV11-3; d_gene: TRBD1; j_gene: TRBJ2-2; abundance: once; CDR3aa: CASSLGLDRDGELFF; CDR3nt: TGTGCCAGCAGCTTGGGACTGGACAGGGACGGGGAGCTGTTTTTT
v_gene: TRBV19; d_gene: -; j_gene: TRBJ1-1; abundance: few; CDR3aa: CASSILPGNTEAFF; CDR3nt: TGTGCCAGTAGTATACTACCGGGTAACACTGAAGCTTTCTTT
v_gene: TRBV5-6; d_gene: -; j_gene: TRBJ2-3; abundance: -; CDR3aa: CASSFVGRDTDTQYF; CDR3nt: TGTGCCAGCAGCTTCGTGGGAAGGGACACAGATACGCAGTATTTT
v_gene: TRBV5-1; d_gene: TRBD2; j_gene: TRBJ2-1; abundance: -; CDR3aa: CASSLGGSSGRNEQFF; CDR3nt: TGCGCCAGCAGCTTGGGGGGATCTAGCGGGAGGAATGAGCAGTTCTTC
v_gene: TRBV6-5; d_gene: -; j_gene: TRBJ2-7; abundance: -; CDR3aa: CASRNVVRGEQYF; CDR3nt: TGTGCCAGCAGAAACGTCGTAAGGGGAGAGCAGTACTTC
v_gene: TRBV5-6; d_gene: TRBD1; j_gene: TRBJ2-1; abundance: -; CDR3aa: CASSFVDRGNEQFF; CDR3nt: TGTGCCAGCAGCTTCGTGGACAGGGGCAATGAGCAGTTCTTC
v_gene: TRBV7-2; d_gene: TRBD2; j_gene: TRBJ2-7; abundance: -; CDR3aa: CASSPPGARGAYEQYF; CDR3nt: TGTGCCAGCAGCCCCCCGGGTGCGCGGGGGGCCTACGAGCAGTACTTC
v_gene: TRBV30; d_gene: -; j_gene: TRBJ1-2; abundance: -; CDR3aa: CAWRAPDKMSYGYTF; CDR3nt: TGTGCCTGGAGGGCCCCAGACAAAATGAGCTATGGCTACACCTTC
v_gene: TRBV10-3; d_gene: TRBD2; j_gene: TRBJ2-3; abundance: -; CDR3aa: CAISAQRGSTDTQYF; CDR3nt: TGTGCCATCAGTGCTCAGCGGGGAAGCACAGATACGCAGTATTTT
v_gene: TRBV11-2; d_gene: -; j_gene: TRBJ2-1; abundance: -; CDR3aa: CASSLGLLEQFF; CDR3nt: TGTGCCAGCAGCTTAGGACTACTAGAGCAGTTCTTC
v_gene: TRBV4-1; d_gene: TRBD1; j_gene: TRBJ1-2; abundance: -; CDR3aa: CASSSQQGANYGYTF; CDR3nt: TGCGCCAGCAGCTCACAACAGGGGGCGAACTATGGCTACACCTTC
v_gene: TRBV5-1; d_gene: -; j_gene: TRBJ1-2; abundance: few; CDR3aa: CASSFDGGGYTF; CDR3nt: TGCGCCAGCAGCTTTGATGGAGGAGGCTACACCTTC
v_gene: TRBV5-1; d_gene: -; j_gene: TRBJ2-7; abundance: -; CDR3aa: CASSPEAGKPYEQYF; CDR3nt: TGCGCCAGCAGCCCGGAGGCAGGGAAACCCTACGAGCAGTACTTC
v_gene: TRBV7-6; d_gene: TRBD2; j_gene: TRBJ2-5; abundance: -; CDR3aa: CASSLATSGETQYF; CDR3nt: TGTGCCAGCAGCTTAGCGACTAGCGGGGAGACCCAGTACTTC
v_gene: TRBV29-1; d_gene: -; j_gene: TRBJ1-2; abundance: -; CDR3aa: CSGLQTVPLNYGYTF; CDR3nt: TGCAGCGGCCTCCAAACAGTCCCCCTTAACTATGGCTACACCTTC
v_gene: TRBV7-2; d_gene: -; j_gene: TRBJ1-2; abundance: -; CDR3aa: CASSSSGQTNYGYTF; CDR3nt: TGTGCCAGCAGCTCCTCCGGGCAGACCAACTATGGCTACACCTTC
v_gene: TRBV6-5; d_gene: -; j_gene: TRBJ1-2; abundance: -; CDR3aa: CASSPPEGRYTF; CDR3nt: TGTGCCAGCAGTCCTCCAGAGGGTCGGTACACCTTC
v_gene: TRBV10-1; d_gene: TRBD1; j_gene: TRBJ1-3; abundance: few; CDR3aa: CASSSGQAGNTIYF; CDR3nt: TGCGCCAGCAGTTCTGGACAGGCGGGAAACACCATATATTTT
v_gene: TRBV28; d_gene: -; j_gene: TRBJ2-7; abundance: many; CDR3aa: CASSSLFRSYEQYF; CDR3nt: TGTGCCAGCAGTAGCCTATTTAGAAGCTACGAGCAGTACTTC
v_gene: TRBV7-9; d_gene: TRBD2; j_gene: TRBJ2-7; abundance: -; CDR3aa: CASSFRTSGTYEQYF; CDR3nt: TGTGCCAGCAGCTTCCGGACTAGCGGGACCTACGAGCAGTACTTC
v_gene: TRBV14; d_gene: TRBD2; j_gene: TRBJ2-1; abundance: -; CDR3aa: CASSQDRRSGGGSYNKQFF; CDR3nt: TGTGCCAGCAGCCAAGATAGGCGTAGCGGGGGAGGTTCCTACAATAAGCAGTTCTTC
v_gene: TRBV29-1; d_gene: -; j_gene: TRBJ2-7; abundance: -; CDR3aa: CSVGDTQYEQYF; CDR3nt: TGCAGCGTTGGGGACACTCAGTACGAGCAGTACTTC
v_gene: TRBV28; d_gene: TRBD1; j_gene: TRBJ1-2; abundance: -; CDR3aa: CASSSTGGSLGGYTF; CDR3nt: TGTGCCAGCAGTTCGACAGGGGGATCCCTGGGGGGCTACACCTTC
v_gene: TRBV7-9; d_gene: -; j_gene: TRBJ1-1; abundance: -; CDR3aa: CASSPRTDAAFF; CDR3nt: TGTGCCAGCAGCCCCCGGACAGATGCAGCTTTCTTT
v_gene: TRBV28; d_gene: -; j_gene: TRBJ1-4; abundance: -; CDR3aa: CASRGTQTNEKLFF; CDR3nt: TGTGCCAGCAGAGGGACACAAACGAATGAAAAACTGTTTTTT
v_gene: TRBV28; d_gene: -; j_gene: TRBJ2-2; abundance: -; CDR3aa: CASTYSTGELFF; CDR3nt: TGTGCCAGCACCTACTCTACCGGGGAGCTGTTTTTT
v_gene: TRBV5-1; d_gene: -; j_gene: TRBJ2-7; abundance: -; CDR3aa: CASGLTGSYEQYF; CDR3nt: TGCGCCAGCGGGTTGACAGGCTCCTACGAGCAGTACTTC
v_gene: TRBV5-4; d_gene: TRBD1; j_gene: TRBJ1-2; abundance: -; CDR3aa: CASSGGQGNGYTF; CDR3nt: TGTGCCAGCAGCGGGGGACAGGGAAATGGCTACACCTTC
v_gene: TRBV6-5; d_gene: -; j_gene: TRBJ1-1; abundance: few; CDR3aa: CASSAIRGTEAFF; CDR3nt: TGTGCCAGCAGTGCCATTCGGGGCACTGAAGCTTTCTTT
v_gene: TRBV5-1; d_gene: -; j_gene: TRBJ2-7; abundance: -; CDR3aa: CASSLGGTANTYEQYF; CDR3nt: TGCGCCAGCAGCCTAGGCGGGACAGCCAATACCTACGAGCAGTACTTC
v_gene: TRBV20-1; d_gene: TRBD2; j_gene: TRBJ2-7; abundance: -; CDR3aa: CRGSGGTEQYF; CDR3nt: TGCAGGGGTAGCGGGGGGACCGAGCAGTACTTC
v_gene: TRBV7-2; d_gene: TRBD2; j_gene: TRBJ2-7; abundance: once; CDR3aa: CASSLYTSGGLEQYF; CDR3nt: TGTGCCAGCAGCTTATATACTAGCGGAGGTCTAGAGCAGTACTTC